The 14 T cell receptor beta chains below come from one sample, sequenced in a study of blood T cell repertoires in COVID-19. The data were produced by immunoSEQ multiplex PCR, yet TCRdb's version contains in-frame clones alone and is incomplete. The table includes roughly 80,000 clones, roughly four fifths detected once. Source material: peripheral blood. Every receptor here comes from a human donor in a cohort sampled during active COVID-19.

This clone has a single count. The CDR3 nucleotides read TGTGCCAGCTCACCAAGCGGGGGAAGCTACAATGAGCAGTTCTTC. This translates into CASSPSGGSYNEQFF. The rearrangement joins TRBV18 to TRBJ2-1; 8 nucleotides agree with TRBD2. The CDR3 is 15 amino acids. Germline V CDR1 and CDR2: KGHSH, LQKENI. The ends lost 2 bases at V and 3 bases at J; junction bases unmatched: 3.

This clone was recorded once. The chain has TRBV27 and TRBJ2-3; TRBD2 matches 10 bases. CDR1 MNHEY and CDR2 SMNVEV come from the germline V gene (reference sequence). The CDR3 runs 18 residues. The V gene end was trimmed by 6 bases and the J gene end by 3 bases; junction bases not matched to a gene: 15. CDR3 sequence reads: CASRRGSGGASGTDTQYF. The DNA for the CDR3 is TGTGCCAGCAGACGGGGAAGCGGGGGGGCCTCAGGTACAGATACGCAGTATTTT.

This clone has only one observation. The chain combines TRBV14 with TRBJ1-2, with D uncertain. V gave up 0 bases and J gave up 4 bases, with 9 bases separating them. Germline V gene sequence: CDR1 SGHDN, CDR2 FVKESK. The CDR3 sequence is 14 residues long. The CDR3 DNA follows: TGTGCCAGCAGCCAAGAAGGAGTTATCTATGGCTACACCTTC. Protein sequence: CASSQEGVIYGYTF.

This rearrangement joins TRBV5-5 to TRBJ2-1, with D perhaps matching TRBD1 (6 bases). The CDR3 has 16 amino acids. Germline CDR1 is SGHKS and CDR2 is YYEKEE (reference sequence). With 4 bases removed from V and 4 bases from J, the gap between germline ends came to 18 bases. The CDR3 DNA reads TGTGCCAGCAGCCCCCCGAGGGGGAATGGATACAATGAGCAGTTCTTC. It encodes CASSPPRGNGYNEQFF.

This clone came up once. For the CDR3, the DNA is TGTGCCAGCAGCTTGACGTGGGGGCCAAGGGAGACCCAGTACTTC. Its protein is CASSLTWGPRETQYF. The chain has TRBV5-5 and TRBJ2-5; D is perhaps TRBD1 (6 bases). The germline CDR1 and CDR2 sequences are SGHKS and YYEKEE (reference sequence). V gave up 1 base and J gave up 5 bases, with 15 bases separating them. CDR3 length equals 15 residues.

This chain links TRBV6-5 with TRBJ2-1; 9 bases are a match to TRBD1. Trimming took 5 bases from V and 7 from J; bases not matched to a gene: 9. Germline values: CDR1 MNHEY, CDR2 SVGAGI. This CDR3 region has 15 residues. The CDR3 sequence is CASSNTGGSWNEQFF. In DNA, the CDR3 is TGTGCCAGCAGTAACACAGGGGGCTCGTGGAATGAGCAGTTCTTC.

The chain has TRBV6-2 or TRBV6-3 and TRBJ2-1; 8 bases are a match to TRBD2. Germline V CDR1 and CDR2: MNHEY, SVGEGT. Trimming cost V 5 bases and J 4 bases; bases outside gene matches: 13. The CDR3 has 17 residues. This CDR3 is CASSSGAVVAGYNEQFF. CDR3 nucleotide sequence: TGTGCCAGCAGTAGTGGGGCGGTAGTAGCGGGGTACAATGAGCAGTTCTTC.

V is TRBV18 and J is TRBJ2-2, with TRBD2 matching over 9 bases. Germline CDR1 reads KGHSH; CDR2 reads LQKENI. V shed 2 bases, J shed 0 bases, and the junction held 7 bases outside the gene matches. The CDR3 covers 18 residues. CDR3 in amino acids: CASSPMNSGGPNTGELFF. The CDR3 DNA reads TGTGCCAGCTCACCAATGAATAGCGGGGGTCCGAACACCGGGGAGCTGTTTTTT.

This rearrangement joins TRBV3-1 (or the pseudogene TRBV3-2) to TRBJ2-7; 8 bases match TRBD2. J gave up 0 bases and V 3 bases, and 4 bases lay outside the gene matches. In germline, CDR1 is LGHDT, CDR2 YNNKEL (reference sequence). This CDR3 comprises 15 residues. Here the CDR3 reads CASSHRGLASYEQYF. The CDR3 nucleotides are TGTGCCAGCAGCCACCGAGGACTAGCCTCCTACGAGCAGTACTTC.

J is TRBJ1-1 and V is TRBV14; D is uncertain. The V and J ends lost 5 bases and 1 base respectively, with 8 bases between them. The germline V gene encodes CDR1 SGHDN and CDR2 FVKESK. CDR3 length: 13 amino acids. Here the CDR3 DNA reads TGTGCCAGCAGCGAGACTGCGAACACTGAAGCTTTCTTT. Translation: CASSETANTEAFF.

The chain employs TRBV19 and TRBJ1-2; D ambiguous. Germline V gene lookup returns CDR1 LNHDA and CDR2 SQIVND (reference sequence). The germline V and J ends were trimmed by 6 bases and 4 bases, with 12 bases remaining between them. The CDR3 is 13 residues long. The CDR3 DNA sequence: TGTGCCAGTAGCCGTGGGGAGCTCTATGGCTACACCTTC. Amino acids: CASSRGELYGYTF.

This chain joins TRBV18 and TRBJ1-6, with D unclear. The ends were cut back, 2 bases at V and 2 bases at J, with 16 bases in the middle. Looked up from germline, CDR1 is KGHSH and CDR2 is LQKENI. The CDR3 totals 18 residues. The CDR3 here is CASSPTIPRVTYNSPLHF. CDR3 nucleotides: TGTGCCAGCTCACCAACGATTCCGCGGGTGACCTATAATTCACCCCTCCACTTT. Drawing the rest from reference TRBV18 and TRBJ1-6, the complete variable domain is NAGVMQNPRHLVRRRGQEARLRCSPMKGHSHVYWYRQLPEEGLKFMVYLQKENIIDESGMPKERFSAEFPKEGPSILRIQQVVRGDSAAYFCASSPTIPRVTYNSPLHFGNGTRLTVT.

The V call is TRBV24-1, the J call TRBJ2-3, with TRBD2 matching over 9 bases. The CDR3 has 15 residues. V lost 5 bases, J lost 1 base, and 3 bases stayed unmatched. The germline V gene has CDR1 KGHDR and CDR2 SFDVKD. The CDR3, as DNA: TGTGCCACCAGTGTCCCTAGCGGGGGCACAGATACGCAGTATTTT. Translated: CATSVPSGGTDTQYF.

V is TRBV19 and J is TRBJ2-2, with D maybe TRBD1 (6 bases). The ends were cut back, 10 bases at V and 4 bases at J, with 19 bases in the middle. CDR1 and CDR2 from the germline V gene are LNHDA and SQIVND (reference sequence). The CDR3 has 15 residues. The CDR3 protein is CATRTKGQSTGELFF. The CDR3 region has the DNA TGTGCCACCCGAACCAAAGGACAGTCCACCGGGGAGCTGTTTTTT.